The 31 T cell receptor beta chains below come from one sample, sequenced in a study of shared clonotypes between healthy human individuals. Clones were sequenced by immunoSEQ multiplex PCR, and TCRdb holds only the in-frame ones, with some missing. The data hold under 2,000,000 clones, with roughly 95% observed a single time. The naive CD8 population came from CD45RO-negative cells selected for CCR7, without terminally differentiated effector memory CD45RA+ cells. What was sequenced was naive CD8+ T cells sorted from blood. Receptors originate from a man aged 18 to 30 in good health.

About this clone: The identical CDR3 is also encoded by other nucleotide sequences in the sample. The chain combines TRBV5-6 with TRBJ2-7; D ambiguous. Per the germline V gene, CDR1 is SGHDT and CDR2 is YYEEEE. Trimming left V 0 bases short and J 0 bases short, with 7 bases between. This CDR3 has 14 residues. CDR3 coding DNA: TGTGCCAGCAGCTTGGGGAGTAGCTCCTACGAGCAGTACTTC. Translating it yields CASSLGSSSYEQYF.

This chain links TRBV10-3 with TRBJ2-5; D ambiguous. CDR3 size: 16 residues. V was cut by 0 bases and J by 5 bases, with 16 bases left in between. Germline assignment: CDR1 ENHRY and CDR2 SYGVKD. The CDR3, as DNA: TGTGCCATCAGTGAGTCGAACCCGAGAAAGATCGAGACCCAGTACTTC. Residues: CAISESNPRKIETQYF.

V is TRBV5-6 and J is TRBJ1-5; 7 nucleotides line up with TRBD1. This CDR3 spans 12 amino acids. Germline values: CDR1 SGHDT, CDR2 YYEEEE. The V segment lost 0 bases and the J segment 13 bases; nucleotides outside the gene matches: 4. The CDR3 nucleotides are TGTGCCAGCAGCTTGGGGGACAGCGAACAGCATTTT. This codes for CASSLGDSEQHF. Supplemented by reference TRBV5-6 and TRBJ1-5, the full variable domain reads DAGVTQSPTHLIKTRGQQVTLRCSPKSGHDTVSWYQQALGQGPQFIFQYYEEEERQRGNFPDRFSGHQFPNYSSELNVNALLLGDSALYLCASSLGDSEQHFGDGTRLSIL.

J is TRBJ2-1 and V is TRBV5-1; 7 bases align to TRBD1. The CDR3 contains 14 residues. The V gene end was trimmed by 4 bases and the J gene end by 7 bases; junction bases not matched to a gene: 8. Per germline, CDR1 SGHRS and CDR2 YFSETQ. The CDR3 DNA reads as TGCGCCAGCAGCCCCTGGACAGGTTCAAATGAGCAGTTCTTC. The encoded protein is CASSPWTGSNEQFF. The complete variable domain, with remaining parts taken from reference TRBV5-1 and TRBJ2-1, reads KAGVTQTPRYLIKTRGQQVTLSCSPISGHRSVSWYQQTPGQGLQFLFEYFSETQRNKGNFPGRFSGRQFSNSRSEMNVSTLELGDSALYLCASSPWTGSNEQFFGPGTRLTVL.

The rearrangement links TRBV10-2 to TRBJ2-7; 7 nucleotides match TRBD1. Germline V gene data show CDR1 as WSHSY and CDR2 as SAAADI. Trimming removed 10 bases from V and 2 bases from J; junction bases left unmatched: 8. The CDR3 has 13 amino acids. The CDR3, as DNA: TGCGCCATCGCCACCGGGACAGCCTACGAGCAGTACTTC. Residues: CAIATGTAYEQYF.

This chain joins TRBV10-2 and TRBJ2-7; D perhaps matches TRBD2 (6 bases). The CDR3 is made up of 12 amino acids. Germline V gene lookup returns CDR1 WSHSY and CDR2 SAAADI. V was trimmed by 6 bases and J by 0 bases, leaving 6 bases between them. The CDR3 sequence: CASRDYSYEQYF. The CDR3, as DNA: TGCGCCAGCAGGGACTACTCCTACGAGCAGTACTTC.

The J gene is TRBJ1-1, the V gene TRBV7-9; perhaps TRBD1 as D (5 bases). CDR1 and CDR2 (germline): SEHNR, FQNEAQ (reference sequence). The CDR3 runs to 14 residues. The V end was cut by 6 bases, the J end by 0 bases, with 11 bases between. The CDR3 is CASRRTFMNTEAFF. CDR3 DNA sequence: TGTGCCAGCAGGAGGACATTCATGAACACTGAAGCTTTCTTT.

This chain joins TRBV7-9 and TRBJ2-5; TRBD1 agrees at 7 bases. Germline values: CDR1 SEHNR, CDR2 FQNEAQ (reference sequence). J gave up 5 bases and V 3 bases, and 3 bases lay outside the gene matches. The CDR3 runs 13 residues. This chain's CDR3 is CASSFTGEETQYF. In nucleotides, the CDR3 is TGTGCCAGCAGCTTCACAGGGGAGGAGACCCAGTACTTC.

The genes are TRBV7-9 and TRBJ1-3, with 8 bases identical to TRBD1. This CDR3 contains 17 residues. Germline V lookup: CDR1 SEHNR, CDR2 FQNEAQ (reference sequence). J gave up 4 bases and V 2 bases, and 10 bases lay outside the gene matches. The CDR3 DNA reads as TGTGCCAGCAGCTTAACCCCAGACAGGGGATTCGGAAACACCATATATTTT. Encoded protein: CASSLTPDRGFGNTIYF.

The chain employs TRBV5-4 and TRBJ1-2, with 9 nucleotides matching TRBD1. There are 14 residues in the CDR3. V trimming: 3 bases; J trimming: 8 bases; junction bases outside the gene matches: 8. Germline V gene sequence: CDR1 SGHNT, CDR2 YYREEE (reference sequence). This CDR3 reads CASSSLGTGLGYTF. The DNA of the CDR3 is TGTGCCAGCAGCTCTCTCGGGACAGGGTTGGGCTACACCTTC.

The chain links TRBV6-6 to TRBJ2-7, with D perhaps given as TRBD1 or TRBD2 (5 bases each). The CDR3 has 12 amino acids. The germline V and J ends were trimmed by 7 bases and 6 bases, with 13 bases remaining between them. Per the germline V gene, CDR1 is MNHNY and CDR2 is SVGAGI (reference sequence). CDR3 region: CASTLPGPEQYF. The CDR3 DNA sequence: TGTGCCAGCACCTTACCGGGACCCGAGCAGTACTTC.

The gene calls are TRBV4-2 and TRBJ2-3; D might be TRBD1 or TRBD2, each matching 5 bases. V lost 0 bases and J 7 bases, leaving 26 bases between the germline ends. The CDR3 runs 19 residues. From germline, CDR1 is LGHNA and CDR2 YNFKEQ. CDR3 sequence: CASSQDGVGPASNVYTQYF. CDR3 nucleotides: TGTGCCAGCAGCCAAGATGGTGTGGGACCTGCGAGCAATGTGTATACGCAGTATTTT.

The rearrangement links TRBV10-2 to TRBJ2-7; weak D call: TRBD2 (5 bases). The CDR3 spans 13 residues. Trimming stripped 4 bases from V and 2 bases from J, with 9 bases between. The germline CDR1 and CDR2 sequences are WSHSY and SAAADI. CDR3 sequence (DNA): TGCGCCAGCAGTGCCAGCGGCCCCTACGAGCAGTACTTC. Translated: CASSASGPYEQYF.

This clone was counted only a few times. Distinct nucleotide sequences in the sample also encode this CDR3. The chain uses TRBV4-3 and TRBJ2-1, with D tentatively TRBD2 (5 bases). V was pared by 0 bases and J by 0 bases, with 9 bases between. CDR1 LGHNA and CDR2 YSLEER come from the germline V gene. The CDR3 contains 16 residues. In DNA form, the CDR3 reads TGCGCCAGCAGCCAAGATATGGGGAGCTCCTACAATGAGCAGTTCTTC. Amino acids: CASSQDMGSSYNEQFF.

This clone has just one count. This sequence joins TRBV27 and TRBJ1-6; D might be TRBD1 (6 bases). CDR1 and CDR2 from the germline V gene are MNHEY and SMNVEV (reference sequence). The CDR3 is 15 residues long. V was clipped by 7 bases and J by 10 bases, with 20 bases between them. Here the CDR3 reads CASTLGGGGNSPLHF. CDR3 nucleotides: TGTGCCAGCACCTTGGGGGGAGGGGGAAACTCACCCCTCCACTTT.

The chain employs TRBV19 and TRBJ1-2; tentative D call: TRBD1 (6 bases). Germline-derived CDR1 and CDR2 are LNHDA and SQIVND (reference sequence). With 4 bases removed from V and 4 bases from J, the gap between germline ends came to 10 bases. This CDR3 has 13 residues. The CDR3 loop reads CASSTTGPYGYTF. CDR3 nucleotide sequence: TGTGCCAGTAGTACCACAGGGCCCTATGGCTACACCTTC.

The chain uses TRBV6-5 and TRBJ2-5; TRBD2 might be the D (5 bases). V was cut by 5 bases and J by 1 base, with 11 bases left in between. Germline values: CDR1 MNHEY, CDR2 SVGAGI. CDR3 length: 14 amino acids. CDR3 loop: CASSPLALQETQYF. Written as DNA, the CDR3 is TGTGCCAGCAGTCCTTTAGCGCTCCAAGAGACCCAGTACTTC.

The chain couples TRBV4-1 to TRBJ2-3, with 8 nucleotides matching TRBD2. The V and J ends lost 4 bases and 1 base, in that order; junction bases with no gene match: 10. CDR1 is MGHRA and CDR2 is YSYEKL in the germline V gene. This CDR3 contains 17 residues. CDR3 bases: TGCGCCAGCAGCCCAGACCGGGGGGGCCGAGGCACAGATACGCAGTATTTT. It translates to CASSPDRGGRGTDTQYF.

The CDR3 DNA reads as TGCAGCGTTGAGGGGGTGGGACAGGGGATGTACGAGCAGTACTTC. Its translation: CSVEGVGQGMYEQYF. The rearrangement joins TRBV29-1 to TRBJ2-7; 10 bases fit TRBD1. From germline, CDR1 is SQVTM and CDR2 ANQGSEA. Losses at the gene ends were 3 bases for V and 4 bases for J; bases not matched to a gene: 9. The CDR3 sequence is 15 residues long.

On this clone: The identical CDR3 is also encoded by other nucleotide sequences in the sample. J is TRBJ2-7 and V is TRBV28; 11 bases map to TRBD1. The CDR3 has 15 residues. V was pared by 3 bases and J by 3 bases, with 4 bases of the junction left unmatched. Per germline, CDR1 MDHEN and CDR2 SYDVKM. The CDR3 DNA reads as TGTGCCAGCAGTTTTCCGGGACAGGGGGTCTACGAGCAGTACTTC. Protein: CASSFPGQGVYEQYF. The variable domain in full, with the rest retrieved from reference TRBV28 and TRBJ2-7, is DVKVTQSSRYLVKRTGEKVFLECVQDMDHENMFWYRQDPGLGLRLIYFSYDVKMKEKGDIPEGYSVSREKKERFSLILESASTNQTSMYLCASSFPGQGVYEQYFGPGTRLTVT.

The rearrangement joins TRBV5-1 to TRBJ2-7; 7 bases line up with TRBD1. V lost 1 base, J lost 1 base, and 5 bases stayed unmatched. The CDR3 loop spans 15 amino acids. The germline V gene encodes CDR1 SGHRS and CDR2 YFSETQ. The CDR3 DNA reads TGCGCCAGCAGCTTGACAGACAGGGTTTCCTACGAGCAGTACTTC. It translates to CASSLTDRVSYEQYF.

The chain couples TRBV2 to TRBJ1-1; D might be TRBD1 (6 bases). Looked up from germline, CDR1 is SNHLY and CDR2 is FYNNEI. The CDR3 consists of 14 residues. V lost 7 bases to trimming and J lost 11 bases, with 23 bases between them. The chain's CDR3 is CASNPPVQGGGAFF. CDR3 nucleotides: TGTGCCAGCAACCCGCCAGTACAGGGAGGTGGTGCTTTCTTT.

This clone was counted once. The chain has TRBV4-1 and TRBJ2-7, with 7 bases identical to TRBD2. This CDR3 spans 16 amino acids. Trimming took 4 bases from V and 3 from J; bases not matched to a gene: 12. CDR1 and CDR2 from the germline V gene are MGHRA and YSYEKL. CDR3 nucleotides: TGCGCCAGCAGCCGCAGCTCTGCGGGGGAGGGCTACGAGCAGTACTTC. It specifies CASSRSSAGEGYEQYF.

The CDR3 loop is CASSLLDPKVGYGQSLGDRYEQYF. The CDR3 region has the DNA TGTGCCAGCAGTTTACTCGATCCCAAAGTTGGTTACGGCCAGTCGCTAGGGGACAGGTACGAGCAGTACTTC. J is TRBJ2-7 and V is TRBV27; TRBD1 agrees at 8 bases. Per the germline V gene, CDR1 is MNHEY and CDR2 is SMNVEV (reference sequence). V was pared by 2 bases and J by 4 bases, with 34 bases of the junction left unmatched. The CDR3 is made up of 24 amino acids.

Details on this clone: Other DNA variants within this sample encode the same CDR3. The CDR3 bases are TGTGCCAGCAGTTACTCAGGGGACCACGAGCAGTACTTC. Its translation is CASSYSGDHEQYF. The J gene is TRBJ2-7, the V gene TRBV6-5; D could derive from TRBD1 or TRBD2 (5 bases each). CDR3 length: 13 residues. V was shortened by 0 bases and J by 5 bases, with 8 bases between the two germline ends. Per germline, CDR1 MNHEY and CDR2 SVGAGI.

This chain uses TRBV7-9 with TRBJ2-7; 14 bases match TRBD2. After removal of 5 bases from V and 2 bases from J, the junction contained 8 bases not matched to a gene. The germline V gene has CDR1 SEHNR and CDR2 FQNEAQ (reference sequence). The CDR3 loop spans 17 amino acids. CDR3 sequence: CASSPRLAGGVTYEQYF. CDR3 nucleotide sequence: TGTGCCAGCAGCCCTCGACTAGCGGGAGGGGTGACCTACGAGCAGTACTTC.

This clone appeared a single time. The chain has TRBV4-1 and TRBJ1-1; no definite D call. CDR1 MGHRA and CDR2 YSYEKL come from the germline V gene. CDR3 length: 16 amino acids. V was trimmed by 0 bases and J by 5 bases, leaving 16 bases between them. The CDR3 sequence is CASSQDRTGGWTEAFF. CDR3 in DNA: TGCGCCAGCAGCCAAGATCGTACGGGTGGATGGACTGAAGCTTTCTTT.

Turning to this clone: The junction does not match germline at one end; this may be a read error. The chain employs TRBV10-2 and TRBJ2-7; D possibly corresponds to TRBD2 (5 bases). Germline CDR1 is WSHSY and CDR2 is SAAADI. CDR3 size: 13 residues. DNA of the CDR3: TGTGCCATCAGTGAGGGAAATGCCTACGAGCAGTACTTC. Amino acids: CAISEGNAYEQYF.

This sequence joins TRBV7-9 and TRBJ2-7; possible D gene TRBD2, 5 bases. CDR3 length equals 13 residues. Trimming left V 3 bases short and J 6 bases short, with 12 bases between. The germline V gene has CDR1 SEHNR and CDR2 FQNEAQ (reference sequence). The CDR3 protein is CASSLWLAPEQYF. CDR3 DNA: TGTGCCAGCAGCTTGTGGCTAGCCCCCGAGCAGTACTTC.

This clone is a singleton in its sample. The V and J genes are TRBV6-6 and TRBJ1-1; possible D gene TRBD1, 6 bases. Looked up from germline, CDR1 is MNHNY and CDR2 is SVGAGI (reference sequence). The ends were cut back, 6 bases at V and 7 bases at J, with 18 bases in the middle. This CDR3 spans 14 amino acids. DNA of the CDR3: TGTGCCAGCAGCCTTAACGGGGGGCCCAATGAAGCTTTCTTT. Its translation is CASSLNGGPNEAFF.

The V gene is TRBV5-1, the J gene TRBJ2-7; tentative D call: TRBD2 (5 bases). Per germline, CDR1 SGHRS and CDR2 YFSETQ. This CDR3 spans 14 amino acids. The V and J ends lost 4 bases and 2 bases respectively, with 13 bases between them. The CDR3 reads CASSQDFTTYEQYF. DNA for the CDR3: TGCGCCAGCAGCCAGGACTTTACCACCTACGAGCAGTACTTC. Full variable domain (outside the CDR3, taken from reference TRBV5-1 and TRBJ2-7): KAGVTQTPRYLIKTRGQQVTLSCSPISGHRSVSWYQQTPGQGLQFLFEYFSETQRNKGNFPGRFSGRQFSNSRSEMNVSTLELGDSALYLCASSQDFTTYEQYFGPGTRLTVT.